Listed below are T cell receptor beta chains from one sample, sequenced in a study of shared clonotypes between healthy human individuals. Sequencing was performed with immunoSEQ multiplex PCR; in TCRdb, only in-frame clones are kept and a portion is missing. This sample yields approximately 740,000 clones, of which roughly 70% are seen a single time; over 1.5% belongs to the top ten. Material for sequencing was memory CD4+ T cells sorted from blood. Every receptor here comes from a woman aged 25 to 39 in good health. CDR3s include the opening cysteine and the closing phenylalanine or tryptophan. Fields, in order: V gene, D gene, J gene, clone size, CDR3 DNA, CDR3 protein. A D gene is named only where the DNA matches it firmly. Size tells how often a clone was seen (once, few, many) or the class of an expanded clone, and some rows leave it out.

TRBV28	.	TRBJ1-2	once	TGTGCCAGCAGTTTAGATCCGGGGGCCTACACCTTC	CASSLDPGAYTF
TRBV7-2	.	TRBJ2-5	once	TGTGCCAGCTCCCCTCCCCCACAAGAGACCCAGTACTTC	CASSPPPQETQYF
TRBV4-1	TRBD2	TRBJ2-3	many	TGCGCCAGCAGCCAAGATCCAGCAGCGGGACGAAGAAATACGCAGTATTTT	CASSQDPAAGRRNTQYF
TRBV4-2	TRBD1	TRBJ1-2	.	TGTGCCAGCAGCTTGGAAGGAGACAGGGGGTACTATGGCTACACCTTC	CASSLEGDRGYYGYTF
TRBV19	.	TRBJ2-7	once	TGTGCCAGTAGTATTGGGCAGGGCGGCTACGAGCAGTACTTC	CASSIGQGGYEQYF
TRBV20-1	.	TRBJ2-1	.	TGCAGTGCTAGAGTCTCAGACAGACAGTTCTTC	CSARVSDRQFF
TRBV5-1	.	TRBJ1-1	.	TGCGCCAGCAGCTTGGGGGTGGTTGTCCAGAACACTGAAGCTTTCTTT	CASSLGVVVQNTEAFF
TRBV15	.	TRBJ1-5	.	TGTGCCACCAGCAGCAACCAGCTCTTTAGCAATCAGCCCCAGCATTTT	CATSSNQLFSNQPQHF
TRBV5-1	TRBD1	TRBJ1-2	.	TGCGCCAGCAGCTTGAACAGGGGCTATGGCTACACCTTC	CASSLNRGYGYTF
TRBV19	TRBD1	TRBJ1-2	.	TGTGCCAGTAGTACGACGGACAGGAACTACACCTTC	CASSTTDRNYTF
TRBV28	.	TRBJ2-7	many	TGTGCCAGCAGTTTTCCGGGGGGCGGCCGGTCCTACGAGCAGTACTTC	CASSFPGGGRSYEQYF
TRBV7-9	.	TRBJ2-5	.	TGTGCCAGCAGCATCCATATACTTCCCGGGGACCAAGAGACCCAGTACTTC	CASSIHILPGDQETQYF
TRBV19	.	TRBJ2-7	.	TGTGCCAGTAGTATAGGGACAGCGAATTACGAGCAGTACTTC	CASSIGTANYEQYF
TRBV30	.	TRBJ2-4	few	TGTGCCTGGAGTCCTAAAGCGGAAGGGATTAGGAACATTCAGTACTTC	CAWSPKAEGIRNIQYF
TRBV30	.	TRBJ2-1	once	TGTGCCTGGAAGCTGCGGGGGCCCTACAATGAGCAGTTCTTC	CAWKLRGPYNEQFF
TRBV28	TRBD1	TRBJ1-1	once	TGTGCCAGCACCAACCGAGGGACAGGGTTGATGAGCACTGAAGCTTTCTTT	CASTNRGTGLMSTEAFF
TRBV2	.	TRBJ2-5	.	TGTGCCAGCAGCACCGGTTGGACCCAAGAGACCCAGTACTTC	CASSTGWTQETQYF
TRBV12-5	TRBD1	TRBJ2-2	.	TGTGCTAGTGGTTTGACCCGAACAGGGGATACCGGGGAGCTGTTTTTT	CASGLTRTGDTGELFF
TRBV5-1	.	TRBJ2-3	.	TGCGCCAGCAGCCCGGGGACAACCTTAAGCACAGATACGCAGTATTTT	CASSPGTTLSTDTQYF
TRBV5-1	.	TRBJ2-5	.	TGCGCCAGCAGCTTGGGGCGCAGGCCAGGGGAGACCCAGTACTTC	CASSLGRRPGETQYF
TRBV6-6	.	TRBJ1-5	.	TGTGCCAGCAACGCCAAGAGTTATCAGCCCCAGCATTTT	CASNAKSYQPQHF
TRBV28	.	TRBJ1-5	.	TGTGCCAGCAGTTGGGGGGGCTTAAATCAGCCCCAGCATTTT	CASSWGGLNQPQHF
TRBV9	.	TRBJ1-5	.	TGTGCCAGCAGCGTAGGGGGCGTCAATCAGCCCCAGCATTTT	CASSVGGVNQPQHF
TRBV2	TRBD1	TRBJ1-2	.	TGTGCCAGCTCCGACAGGGGCGCTAACTATGGCTACACCTTC	CASSDRGANYGYTF
TRBV4-2	.	TRBJ2-7	.	TGTGCCAGCAGCCAAGACTCAGGGGTAGGTTACGAGCAGTACTTC	CASSQDSGVGYEQYF
TRBV7-3	.	TRBJ2-5	many	TGTGCCAGCAGCTCGAACCTTCAAGAGACCCAGTACTTC	CASSSNLQETQYF